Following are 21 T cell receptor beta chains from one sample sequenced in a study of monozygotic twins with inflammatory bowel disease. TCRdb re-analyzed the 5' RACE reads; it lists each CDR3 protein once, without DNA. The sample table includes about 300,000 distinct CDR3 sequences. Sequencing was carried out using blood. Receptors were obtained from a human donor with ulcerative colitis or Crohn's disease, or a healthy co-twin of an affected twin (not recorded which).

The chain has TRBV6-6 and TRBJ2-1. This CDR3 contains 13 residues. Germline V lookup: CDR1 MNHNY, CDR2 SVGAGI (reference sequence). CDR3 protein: CASNRGLYNEQFF.

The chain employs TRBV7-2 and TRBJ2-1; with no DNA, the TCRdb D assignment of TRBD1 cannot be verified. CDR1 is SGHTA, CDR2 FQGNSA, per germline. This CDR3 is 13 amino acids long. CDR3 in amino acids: CASSLGGSLEQFF.

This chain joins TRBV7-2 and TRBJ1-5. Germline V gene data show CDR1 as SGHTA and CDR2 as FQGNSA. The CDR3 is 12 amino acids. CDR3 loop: CASSFTSQPQHF.

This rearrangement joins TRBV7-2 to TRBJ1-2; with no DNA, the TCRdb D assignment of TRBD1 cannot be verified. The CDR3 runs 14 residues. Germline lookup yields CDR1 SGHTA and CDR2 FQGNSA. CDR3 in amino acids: CASSVRQLSYGYTF.

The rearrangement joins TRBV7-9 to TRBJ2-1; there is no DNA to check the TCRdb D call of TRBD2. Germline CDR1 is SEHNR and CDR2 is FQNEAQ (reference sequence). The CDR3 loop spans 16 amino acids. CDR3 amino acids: CASSLAAAGIPNEQFF.

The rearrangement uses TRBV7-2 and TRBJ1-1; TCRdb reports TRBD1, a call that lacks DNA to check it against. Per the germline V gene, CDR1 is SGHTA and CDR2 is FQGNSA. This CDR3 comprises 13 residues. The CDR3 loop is CASSAPGADEAFF.

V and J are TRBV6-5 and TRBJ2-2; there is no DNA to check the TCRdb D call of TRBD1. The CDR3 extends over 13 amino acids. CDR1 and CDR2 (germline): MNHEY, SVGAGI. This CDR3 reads CASSRGPGRELFF.

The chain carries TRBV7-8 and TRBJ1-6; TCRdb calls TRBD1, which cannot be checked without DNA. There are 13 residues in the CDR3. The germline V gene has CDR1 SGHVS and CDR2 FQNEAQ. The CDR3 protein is CASSNFEGSPLHF.

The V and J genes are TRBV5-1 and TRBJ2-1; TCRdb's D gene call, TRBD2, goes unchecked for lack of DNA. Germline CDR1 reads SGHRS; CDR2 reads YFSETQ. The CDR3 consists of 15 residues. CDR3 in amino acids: CASSSSGGFYNEQFF.

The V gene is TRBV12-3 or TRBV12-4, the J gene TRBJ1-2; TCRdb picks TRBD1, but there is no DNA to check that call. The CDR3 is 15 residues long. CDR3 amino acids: CASKKKGDPNYGYTF.

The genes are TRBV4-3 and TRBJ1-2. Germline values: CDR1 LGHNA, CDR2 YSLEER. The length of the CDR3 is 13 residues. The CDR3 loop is CASSQVAGYGYTF.

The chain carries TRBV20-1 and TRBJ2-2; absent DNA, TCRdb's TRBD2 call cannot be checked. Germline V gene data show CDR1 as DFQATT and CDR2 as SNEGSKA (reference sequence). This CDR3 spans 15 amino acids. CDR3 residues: CSAEGRKVGAGELFF.

CDR3 amino acids: CASSQAGVNTEAFF. The chain employs TRBV3-1 and TRBJ1-1. Germline V gene lookup returns CDR1 LGHDT and CDR2 YNNKEL (reference sequence). The CDR3 covers 14 residues.

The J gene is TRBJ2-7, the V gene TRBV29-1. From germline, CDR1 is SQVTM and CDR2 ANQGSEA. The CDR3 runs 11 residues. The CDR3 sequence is CSVSDAYEQYF.

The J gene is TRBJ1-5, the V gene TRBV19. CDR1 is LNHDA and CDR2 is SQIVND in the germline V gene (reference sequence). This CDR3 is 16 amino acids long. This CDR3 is CASSTGLRYSNQPQHF.

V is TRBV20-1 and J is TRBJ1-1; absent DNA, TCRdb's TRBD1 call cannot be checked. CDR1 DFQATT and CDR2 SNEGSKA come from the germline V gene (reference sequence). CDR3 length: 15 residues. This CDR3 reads CSARDRDRGYTEAFF.

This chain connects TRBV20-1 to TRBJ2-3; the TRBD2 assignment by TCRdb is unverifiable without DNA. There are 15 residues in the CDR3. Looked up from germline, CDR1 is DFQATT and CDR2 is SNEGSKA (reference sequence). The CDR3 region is CSARDRRGDTDTQYF.

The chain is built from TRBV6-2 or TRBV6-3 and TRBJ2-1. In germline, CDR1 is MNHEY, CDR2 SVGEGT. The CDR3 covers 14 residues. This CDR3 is CASSILMNYNEQFF.

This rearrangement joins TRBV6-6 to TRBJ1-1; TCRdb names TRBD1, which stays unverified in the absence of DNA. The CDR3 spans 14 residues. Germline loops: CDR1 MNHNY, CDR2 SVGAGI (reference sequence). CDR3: CASSYGQGAFEAFF.

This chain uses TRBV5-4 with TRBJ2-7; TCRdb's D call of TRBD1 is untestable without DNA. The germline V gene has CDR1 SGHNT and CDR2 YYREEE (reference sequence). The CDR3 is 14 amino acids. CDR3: CASRWGQGSYEQYF. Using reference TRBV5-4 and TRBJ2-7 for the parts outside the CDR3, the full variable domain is ETGVTQSPTHLIKTRGQQVTLRCSSQSGHNTVSWYQQALGQGPQFIFQYYREEENGRGNFPPRFSGLQFPNYSSELNVNALELDDSALYLCASRWGQGSYEQYFGPGTRLTVT.

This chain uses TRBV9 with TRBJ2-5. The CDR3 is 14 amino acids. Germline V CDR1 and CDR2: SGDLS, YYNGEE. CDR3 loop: CASSVFGHPETQYF. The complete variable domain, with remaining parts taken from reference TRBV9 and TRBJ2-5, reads DSGVTQTPKHLITATGQRVTLRCSPRSGDLSVYWYQQSLDQGLQFLIQYYNGEERAKGNILERFSAQQFPDLHSELNLSSLELGDSALYFCASSVFGHPETQYFGPGTRLLVL.